The sequence of this TCR beta chain was determined in a study of OX40 agonist ivuxolimab in advanced cancers. The method was immunoSEQ multiplex PCR; TCRdb's version includes in-frame clones alone and lacks a portion of them. The sample lists tens of thousands of clones; around 94% were seen once. Trimming cost V 5 bases and J 4 bases; bases outside gene matches: 8. Germline CDR1 reads SGDLS; CDR2 reads YYNGEE. The CDR3 has 15 residues. The sequences come from CD4+ or CD8+ T cells sorted from blood, collected in a trial of the OX40 agonist ivuxolimab. This TCR came from an adult with an advanced solid tumor such as melanoma, head and neck, liver or kidney cancer. The rearrangement uses TRBV9 and TRBJ1-1, with 10 bases fitting TRBD1. The CDR3 sequence is CASSAEDRGITEAFF. The CDR3 DNA sequence: TGTGCCAGCAGTGCCGAGGACAGGGGGATCACTGAAGCTTTCTTT.